This T cell receptor beta chain was captured in a study of blood T cell repertoires in COVID-19. As for the study in general: There were acute and convalescent COVID-19 samples, and they came from the United States, Italy and Spain. T cells, B-cell-depleted T cells, or PBMCs supplied cDNA or gDNA.

CDR1 MNHEY and CDR2 SVGAGI come from the germline V gene. This CDR3 has 15 amino acids. The V gene lost 5 bases and the J gene lost 5 bases, with 18 bases spanning the gap. Some clones are missing from TCRdb's copy, which holds only in-frame ones; the method was immunoSEQ multiplex PCR. The top ten clones hold about 3.5% of a sample with some 130,000 clones, roughly nine tenths of them seen once. This chain joins TRBV6-5 and TRBJ1-1, with TRBD1 as a possible D gene (5 bases). The sample taken for sequencing was peripheral blood. The clonotype comes from a man aged 50 or older with active COVID-19. CDR3: CASSLGGAEWTEAFF. The CDR3 DNA reads as TGTGCCAGCAGTCTGGGAGGGGCCGAATGGACTGAAGCTTTCTTT.